This T cell receptor beta chain derives from a study of metastatic and nonmetastatic thyroid tumors. The wider study: Repertoire data that came from the blood and tumor or nodule tissue of malignant and benign thyroid patients were compared.

The study, taken as a whole, reports: The study reportedly found significantly higher TCR beta diversity in malignant thyroid tumors than benign nodules, in blood and tumor.

In the authors' workflow: Differences in CDR3 between clinicopathological groups were drawn on to build a classifier intended to discriminate distant-metastatic papillary thyroid cancer patients. Using MiXCR, TCRdb reanalyzed the PCR reads. The authors' filters were not applied to this entry. The sample contains under 15,000 clones, 26% of which appear only once. CDR3 length: 14 residues. The ends were cut back, 4 bases at V and 0 bases at J, with 10 bases in the middle. The germline V gene encodes CDR1 DFQATT and CDR2 SNEGSKA (reference sequence). Prior to thyroid surgery, none of the patients had received any treatment. As for this clone: Its antigen remains unknown.

The material sequenced was tumor tissue. This TCR was sampled from a female donor with papillary thyroid cancer or a benign thyroid nodule (not recorded which). Some clones in this sample may be carry-over from other donors' samples. The chain uses TRBV20-1 and TRBJ2-1; no clear D gene. In nucleotides, the CDR3 is TGCAGTGCTAAGGAGTTCAGCTCCTACAATGAGCAGTTCTTC. Encoded protein: CSAKEFSSYNEQFF.